The table lists the clone carrying this T cell receptor beta chain with many counts. Its cognate antigen is unknown. This specimen belongs to a study of glioma-infiltrating T cells. Study-wide results and limits: Non-neoplastic patients had below-expected tissue-blood divergence, while all gliomas exceeded expectation. Tissue and blood shared very few CDR3 sequences.

The germline V gene encodes CDR1 MNHEY and CDR2 SVGEGT. The CDR3 is 15 amino acids. V shed 6 bases and J shed 4 bases, with 16 bases lying between them. Using RNA template, CDR3s of TCR alpha and beta were amplified with iRepertoire arm-PCR. In TCRdb, the multiplex PCR reads were re-called with MiXCR into one record per CDR3 protein. The table includes under 200,000 distinct CDR3 sequences, 32% detected once. This sequence joins TRBV6-2 or TRBV6-3 and TRBJ2-1; D call uncertain. The specimen sequenced was glioma tissue, nonneoplastic brain tissue, or PBMCs (not recorded which). The sequence derives from a human donor with low-grade glioma or glioblastoma, undergoing nonglioma brain surgery, or in good health (not recorded which). In DNA, the CDR3 is TGTGCCAGCAGACTCCCCCGCAGCTTATACAATGAGCAGTTCTTC. Translating gives CASRLPRSLYNEQFF.